The T cell receptor beta chain under discussion was sequenced for a study of regulatory T cells in long-lasting Graves disease. V lost 2 bases, J lost 5 bases, and 11 bases stayed unmatched. The CDR3 consists of 16 residues. Per germline, CDR1 DFQATT and CDR2 SNEGSKA (reference sequence). Time point noted: persistent/refractory GD, antithyroid drugs over 5 years with positive TRAb. The TCR library was prepared using RNA isolated from PBMCs. Libraries of TCR beta came from iRepertoire HTBI primers plus Arm-PCR of CDR3 regions. TCRdb reanalysed the multiplex PCR reads using MiXCR and keeps one entry per CDR3 protein. The sample yields approximately 350,000 distinct CDR3 sequences, around 23% seen once. This clonotype was counted between two and nine times.

This receptor was identified in a woman aged 40-49 years with Graves disease. This sample comprised peripheral blood mononuclear cells (PBMCs), obtained when the disease was refractory, from a patient treated with antithyroid drugs. The chain recombines TRBV20-1 with TRBJ2-2, with 7 positions matching TRBD2. CDR3 bases: TGCAGTGCTAGAAGCGGGACCCAGGGTGGGACCGGGGAGCTGTTTTTT. Translation: CSARSGTQGGTGELFF.